Shown below are 2 T cell receptor beta chains from a single sample sequenced in a study of T cells after yellow fever vaccination. TCRdb reprocessed the 5' RACE reads with MiXCR, giving one entry per CDR3 protein. This table holds hundreds of thousands of distinct CDR3 sequences, around 4.9% found once. Source: CD4+ T cells sorted from PBMCs, taken on the day of the yellow fever booster vaccination. The source of these receptors is a man aged 18-30 years who received the YFV17D yellow fever vaccine.

This clonotype came up a few times. The chain links TRBV7-9 to TRBJ2-2, with 8 positions matching TRBD2. The CDR3 length is 15 residues. Germline V gene data show CDR1 as SEHNR and CDR2 as FQNEAQ (reference sequence). The ends lost 5 bases at V and 1 base at J; junction bases unmatched: 3. CDR3 in DNA: TGTGCCAGCAGCCGAAGCGGGAGGAACACCGGGGAGCTGTTTTTT. Translated: CASSRSGRNTGELFF.

This clonotype was found a few times. The gene calls are TRBV20-1 and TRBJ1-1, with D unresolved. The CDR3 consists of 15 residues. CDR1 DFQATT and CDR2 SNEGSKA come from the germline V gene (reference sequence). Trimming stripped 6 bases from V and 1 base from J, with 18 bases between. The DNA of the CDR3 is TGCAGTGCCACGGCCCTTCAGACGCCGAACACTGAAGCTTTCTTT. Its protein is CSATALQTPNTEAFF.